What follows describes a single T cell receptor (beta chain). The antigen is not known. Researchers ran the PCR with 60 Vbeta and 13 Jbeta primers. Generated by immunoSEQ multiplex PCR, the TCRdb table keeps only in-frame clones and is missing some. The repertoire holds roughly 89,000 clones, roughly 60% seen once, with 20% to 25% in the top ten. This sample is part of a study of cytomegalovirus exposure and HLA in healthy donors. Study background: An earlier analysis found fewer than 140 million unique TCR beta sequences from around 180 million T cells. Researchers found that roughly 77% of over 350 genotyped donors fell within the Caucasian-associated ancestry cluster. Notes on the study in general: Presence/absence analysis assumed near-uniform sequencing depth across donors.

The germline V and J ends were trimmed by 5 bases and 3 bases, with 14 bases remaining between them. The CDR3 extends over 14 amino acids. Germline V gives CDR1 SQVTM, CDR2 ANQGSEA. The genes are TRBV29-1 and TRBJ1-5, with TRBD1 as a possible D gene (5 bases). The sequenced sample was PBMCs. The source is a woman in her forties or fifties in good health and CMV-seropositive. CDR3 sequence (DNA): TGCAGCGTTCTTCTGGGGGACTTCAATCAGCCCCAGCATTTT. It encodes CSVLLGDFNQPQHF. The variable domain in full, completed from reference TRBV29-1 and TRBJ1-5, reads SAVISQKPSRDICQRGTSLTIQCQVDSQVTMMFWYRQQPGQSLTLIATANQGSEATYESGFVIDKFPISRPNLTFSTLTVSNMSPEDSSIYLCSVLLGDFNQPQHFGDGTRLSIL.